This entry lists 28 T cell receptor beta chains sequenced from one sample in a study of T and B cells in COVID-19 patients. From blood, roughly 250-550 ng of genomic DNA served as TRB template. Multiplex PCR with BIOMED2 TRB-A/B primer pools amplified TRB rearrangements. Via MiXCR, TCRdb re-called the multiplex PCR reads, giving one row per CDR3 protein. Among more than 10,000 distinct CDR3 sequences, 33% were seen once, and the ten largest hold roughly 19%. Sequences were obtained from blood. The receptor source for this set is a human donor with active COVID-19.

This clonotype was observed a few times. V is TRBV5-1 and J is TRBJ1-4; 10 positions match TRBD1. This CDR3 is built from 15 residues. Germline V lookup: CDR1 SGHRS, CDR2 YFSETQ. J was trimmed by 8 bases and V by 3 bases; bases with no gene match: 7. DNA for the CDR3: TGCGCCAGCAGCTCGGATGGGACAGGGGTGGAAAAACTGTTTTTT. Its protein is CASSSDGTGVEKLFF. The full variable domain, in which reference TRBV5-1 and TRBJ1-4 provide the parts outside the CDR3, is KAGVTQTPRYLIKTRGQQVTLSCSPISGHRSVSWYQQTPGQGLQFLFEYFSETQRNKGNFPGRFSGRQFSNSRSEMNVSTLELGDSALYLCASSSDGTGVEKLFFGSGTQLSVL.

This clonotype rates as medium-sized. The gene calls are TRBV27 and TRBJ2-1; 8 bases fit TRBD1. J lost 2 bases, V lost 6 bases, and 3 bases had no gene match. Per the germline V gene, CDR1 is MNHEY and CDR2 is SMNVEV (reference sequence). The CDR3 has 14 residues. In DNA, the CDR3 is TGTGCCAGCAGAAGCAGGGGGCCCTACAATGAGCAGTTCTTC. Protein sequence: CASRSRGPYNEQFF.

This clonotype ranks as medium-sized. This rearrangement joins TRBV29-1 to TRBJ1-1, with no clear D. Per germline, CDR1 SQVTM and CDR2 ANQGSEA. CDR3 size: 11 residues. V was cut by 2 bases and J by 7 bases, with 8 bases left in between. The CDR3 reads CSVERQSEAFF. CDR3 DNA sequence: TGCAGCGTTGAAAGGCAGAGTGAAGCTTTCTTT.

The chain recombines TRBV6-6 with TRBJ1-5; 8 nucleotides match TRBD1. The CDR3 is made up of 15 amino acids. CDR1 and CDR2 (germline): MNHNY, SVGAGI (reference sequence). The trim removed 6 bases at V and 4 bases at J, leaving 8 bases unmatched. The CDR3 protein is CASRLDRGFNQPQHF. In DNA, the CDR3 is TGTGCCAGCAGACTTGACAGGGGTTTTAATCAGCCCCAGCATTTT.

This clonotype ranks as medium-sized. The chain carries TRBV29-1 and TRBJ2-3, with TRBD2 identical over 7 bases. The CDR3 sequence is 14 residues long. Trimming at V came to 0 bases and at J to 2 bases, leaving 2 bases not matched to a gene. From germline, CDR1 is SQVTM and CDR2 ANQGSEA. The CDR3 spells CSVEERENTDTQYF. As DNA, the CDR3 is TGCAGCGTTGAAGAGCGGGAGAACACAGATACGCAGTATTTT.

J is TRBJ2-3 and V is TRBV5-1; 13 bases line up with TRBD2. CDR1 is SGHRS, CDR2 YFSETQ, per germline. The CDR3 has 15 amino acids. V was clipped by 1 base and J by 9 bases; unmatched bases: 5. Here the CDR3 reads CASSLTSGGAGTQYF. CDR3 nucleotide sequence: TGCGCCAGCAGCTTGACTAGCGGGGGGGCAGGGACGCAGTATTTT.

This chain joins TRBV5-6 and TRBJ1-2, with D unclear. V lost 5 bases to trimming and J lost 8 bases, with 16 bases between them. Germline V gene lookup returns CDR1 SGHDT and CDR2 YYEEEE. CDR3 length: 13 residues. This CDR3 reads CASRLEGIEGYTF. In DNA, the CDR3 is TGTGCCAGCAGATTAGAGGGCATAGAAGGCTACACCTTC.

This clonotype has more than one count but fewer than ten. This chain uses TRBV10-3 with TRBJ2-6; D is unresolved. CDR3 length: 15 amino acids. Germline values: CDR1 ENHRY, CDR2 SYGVKD. V dropped 5 bases and J dropped 0 bases, with 8 bases sitting between them. CDR3 region: CAISQTDSGANVLTF. CDR3 coding DNA: TGTGCCATCAGTCAGACGGACTCTGGGGCCAACGTCCTGACTTTC.

V and J are TRBV7-9 and TRBJ2-3, with 9 bases aligning to TRBD2. Germline trimming cut 3 bases from V and 1 base from J; bases unmatched to any gene: 5. The CDR3 covers 16 residues. Germline assignment: CDR1 SEHNR and CDR2 FQNEAQ (reference sequence). DNA for the CDR3: TGTGCCAGCAGCTTCGGCGGGGGGGGCGGCACAGATACGCAGTATTTT. It codes for CASSFGGGGGTDTQYF.

The J gene is TRBJ1-1, the V gene TRBV10-2; no reliable D call. The CDR3 length is 13 residues. Germline V gene data show CDR1 as WSHSY and CDR2 as SAAADI. V lost 4 bases and J lost 3, with 9 bases in between. CDR3 region: CASSAWKDTEAFF. CDR3 nucleotide sequence: TGCGCCAGCAGTGCTTGGAAGGACACTGAAGCTTTCTTT.

The V and J genes are TRBV20-1 and TRBJ2-7, with TRBD1 matching over 7 bases. The CDR3 has 15 residues. J gave up 2 bases and V 0 bases, and 7 bases lay outside the gene matches. From germline, CDR1 is DFQATT and CDR2 SNEGSKA (reference sequence). The CDR3 bases are TGCAGTGCTAGAGATCTTAGGACAGGTCCCTACGAGCAGTACTTC. Protein sequence: CSARDLRTGPYEQYF.

V is TRBV12-3 or TRBV12-4 and J is TRBJ1-3, with D possibly TRBD1 on 5 matching bases. The V gene lost 3 bases and the J gene lost 1 base, with 10 bases spanning the gap. This CDR3 is 15 amino acids long. The CDR3: CASSFETVSGNTIYF. The CDR3 DNA is TGTGCCAGCAGTTTCGAGACAGTTTCTGGAAACACCATATATTTT.

This clonotype was recorded a few times. V usage is TRBV5-6 and J usage is TRBJ2-3; 8 bases map to TRBD2. The germline V gene has CDR1 SGHDT and CDR2 YYEEEE. The V and J ends lost 4 bases and 3 bases, in that order; junction bases with no gene match: 7. The CDR3 sequence is 15 residues long. CDR3: CASSPTGGGTDTQYF. The CDR3 DNA sequence: TGTGCCAGCAGCCCGACGGGGGGGGGGACAGATACGCAGTATTTT.

The V gene is TRBV27, the J gene TRBJ1-1, with unresolved D. CDR1 is MNHEY and CDR2 is SMNVEV in the germline V gene (reference sequence). CDR3 length equals 15 residues. V shed 0 bases and J shed 1 base, with 9 bases lying between them. The DNA of the CDR3 is TGTGCCAGCAGTTTATCGGGCAGGACGAACACTGAAGCTTTCTTT. Translating gives CASSLSGRTNTEAFF.

The chain carries TRBV5-6 and TRBJ2-1, with TRBD1 identical over 10 bases. The CDR3 is made up of 15 amino acids. V shed 1 base and J 6 bases; nucleotides not matched to a gene: 4. Looked up from germline, CDR1 is SGHDT and CDR2 is YYEEEE. The CDR3: CASSLSDRGLNEQFF. The CDR3 nucleotides read TGTGCCAGCAGCTTGTCAGACAGGGGGCTCAATGAGCAGTTCTTC.

V gene TRBV10-3 combines with J gene TRBJ1-5; TRBD1 might be the D (5 bases). The V and J ends lost 3 bases and 6 bases respectively, with 9 bases between them. CDR1 ENHRY and CDR2 SYGVKD come from the germline V gene. The CDR3 has 13 amino acids. The CDR3 DNA is TGTGCCATCAGTGACCCGGGACGTCAGCCCCAGCATTTT. This codes for CAISDPGRQPQHF.

The chain employs TRBV30 and TRBJ2-4; D gene uncertain. Trimming left V 0 bases short and J 7 bases short, with 4 bases between. CDR3 length equals 11 residues. The germline gives CDR1 GTSNPN, CDR2 SVGIG (reference sequence). CDR3 sequence reads: CAWSVRNIQYF. DNA for the CDR3: TGTGCCTGGAGTGTGCGGAACATTCAGTACTTC.

Worth noting for this clonotype: At one end the junction does not follow the germline gene, possibly because of a read error. The J gene is TRBJ1-1, the V gene TRBV6-5; D may be TRBD1 (6 bases). CDR1 is MNHEY, CDR2 SVGAGI, per germline. This CDR3 is built from 16 residues. The CDR3, as DNA: TGTGCCAGCAGTTATGGAACAGGGTTTTTGAACACTGAAGATTTCTTT. This sequence encodes CASSYGTGFLNTEDFF.

The gene calls are TRBV7-9 and TRBJ2-7; the D is unclear. The length of the CDR3 is 14 residues. CDR1 and CDR2 from the germline V gene are SEHNR and FQNEAQ (reference sequence). V was trimmed by 3 bases and J by 6 bases, leaving 15 bases between them. The CDR3 is CASSFGGSSLEQYF. CDR3 bases: TGTGCCAGCAGCTTTGGTGGATCGTCTCTCGAGCAGTACTTC.

V and J are TRBV11-1 and TRBJ2-5; TRBD1 is a possible D gene (5 bases). V was trimmed by 1 base and J by 3 bases, leaving 6 bases between them. This CDR3 comprises 13 residues. The germline CDR1 and CDR2 sequences are SGHAT and FQDESV (reference sequence). CDR3 nucleotide sequence: TGTGCCAGCAGCTTAGGACAGAAAGAGACCCAGTACTTC. This gives the protein CASSLGQKETQYF.

The rearrangement uses TRBV12-3 or TRBV12-4 and TRBJ2-5; possible D gene TRBD2, 6 bases. The V end was cut by 6 bases, the J end by 5 bases, with 13 bases between. The CDR3 loop spans 13 amino acids. The CDR3 bases are TGTGCCAGCAGGACGCGGAGGGAGGAGACCCAGTACTTC. Protein: CASRTRREETQYF.

This chain joins TRBV5-6 and TRBJ2-2, with 7 nucleotides matching TRBD1. Germline V gene sequence: CDR1 SGHDT, CDR2 YYEEEE. Trimming removed 0 bases from V and 2 bases from J; junction bases left unmatched: 7. This CDR3 is built from 17 residues. The CDR3 coding sequence is TGTGCCAGCAGCTTGGACAGGGGCGGCCATAACACCGGGGAGCTGTTTTTT. Translated: CASSLDRGGHNTGELFF.

V is TRBV6-5 and J is TRBJ1-4; D perhaps matches TRBD1 (6 bases). Germline loops: CDR1 MNHEY, CDR2 SVGAGI. The CDR3 consists of 14 residues. V lost 1 base, J lost 8 bases, and 11 bases lay in between. The CDR3 here is CASSYFRGREKLFF. The CDR3 DNA sequence: TGTGCCAGCAGTTACTTCAGGGGTAGAGAAAAACTGTTTTTT.

V usage is TRBV12-3 or TRBV12-4 and J usage is TRBJ2-1, with 9 nucleotides matching TRBD2. The CDR3 has 19 residues. V trimming: 1 base; J trimming: 4 bases; junction bases outside the gene matches: 14. As DNA, the CDR3 is TGTGCCAGCAGTTTAGGTGGGCTGGCGGGGGGGAGTCGGTACAATGAGCAGTTCTTC. Translation gives CASSLGGLAGGSRYNEQFF.

The chain links TRBV19 to TRBJ2-1; 11 positions match TRBD1. The V and J ends lost 6 bases and 5 bases, in that order; junction bases with no gene match: 6. Germline V gene data show CDR1 as LNHDA and CDR2 as SQIVND (reference sequence). This CDR3 is 15 amino acids long. The CDR3 spells CASSGTGGGHNEQFF. The CDR3 region has the DNA TGTGCCAGTAGCGGGACAGGGGGGGGGCACAATGAGCAGTTCTTC. The full variable domain, in which reference TRBV19 and TRBJ2-1 provide the parts outside the CDR3, is DGGITQSPKYLFRKEGQNVTLSCEQNLNHDAMYWYRQDPGQGLRLIYYSQIVNDFQKGDIAEGYSVSREKKESFPLTVTSAQKNPTAFYLCASSGTGGGHNEQFFGPGTRLTVL.

This clonotype was detected a few times. This chain joins TRBV6-2 or TRBV6-3 and TRBJ2-5; 9 bases agree with TRBD2. Germline values: CDR1 MNHEY, CDR2 SVGEGT. The V segment lost 10 bases and the J segment 4 bases; nucleotides outside the gene matches: 10. The CDR3 is made up of 14 amino acids. CDR3 DNA: TGTGCCACCAATCCAGCGGGGGGATTAGAGACCCAGTACTTC. Its translation is CATNPAGGLETQYF.

This clonotype is classed as medium-sized (0.01 to 0.1%). V usage is TRBV27 and J usage is TRBJ2-7; no reliable D call. Germline CDR1 reads MNHEY; CDR2 reads SMNVEV (reference sequence). V gave up 0 bases and J gave up 3 bases, with 6 bases separating them. CDR3 length equals 13 residues. The CDR3 spells CASSLSRSYEQYF. Here the CDR3 DNA reads TGTGCCAGCAGTTTATCGCGTAGCTACGAGCAGTACTTC.

This clonotype was found a few times. The V call is TRBV6-5, the J call TRBJ1-4, with TRBD1 matching 9 bases. In germline, CDR1 is MNHEY, CDR2 SVGAGI. V was pared by 5 bases and J by 8 bases, with 3 bases of the junction left unmatched. The CDR3 has 13 residues. The CDR3 is CASSDGTGEKLFF. CDR3 DNA sequence: TGTGCCAGCAGTGATGGGACAGGGGAAAAACTGTTTTTT.